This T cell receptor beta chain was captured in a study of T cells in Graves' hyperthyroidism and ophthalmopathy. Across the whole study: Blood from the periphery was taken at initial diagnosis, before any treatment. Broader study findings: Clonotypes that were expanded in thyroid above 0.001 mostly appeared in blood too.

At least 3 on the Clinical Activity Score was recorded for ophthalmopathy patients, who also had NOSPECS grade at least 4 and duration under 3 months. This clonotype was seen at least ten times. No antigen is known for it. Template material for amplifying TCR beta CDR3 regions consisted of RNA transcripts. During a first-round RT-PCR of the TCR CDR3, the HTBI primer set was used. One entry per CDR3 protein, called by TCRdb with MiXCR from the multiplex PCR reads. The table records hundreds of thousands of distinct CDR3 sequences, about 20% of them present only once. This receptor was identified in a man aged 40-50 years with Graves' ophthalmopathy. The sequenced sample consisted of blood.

CDR3 sequence reads: CASSNTPTSGSTDTQYF. CDR3 DNA sequence: TGTGCCAGCAGTAATACGCCAACTAGCGGGAGCACAGATACGCAGTATTTT. The chain carries TRBV12-3 or TRBV12-4 and TRBJ2-3, with 9 bases lining up with TRBD2. Germline trimming cut 5 bases from V and 0 bases from J; bases unmatched to any gene: 9. This CDR3 contains 17 residues.